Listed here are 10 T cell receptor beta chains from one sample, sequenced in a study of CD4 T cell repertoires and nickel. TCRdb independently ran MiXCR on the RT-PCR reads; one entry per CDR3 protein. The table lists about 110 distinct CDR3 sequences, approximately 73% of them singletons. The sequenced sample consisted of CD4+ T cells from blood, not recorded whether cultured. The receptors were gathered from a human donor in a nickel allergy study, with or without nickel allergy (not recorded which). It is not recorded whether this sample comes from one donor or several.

The CDR3 here is CASSLVPDNTGELFF. The CDR3 DNA sequence: TGCGCCAGCAGCTTGGTGCCGGATAACACCGGGGAGCTGTTTTTT. V and J are TRBV5-1 and TRBJ2-2; D unclear. Germline CDR1 reads SGHRS; CDR2 reads YFSETQ. The V gene lost 0 bases and the J gene lost 2 bases, with 8 bases spanning the gap. The CDR3 has 15 amino acids.

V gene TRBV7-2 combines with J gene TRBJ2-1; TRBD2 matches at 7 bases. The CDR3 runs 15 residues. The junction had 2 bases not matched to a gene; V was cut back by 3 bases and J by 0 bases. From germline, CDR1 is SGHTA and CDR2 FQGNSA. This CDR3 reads CASSLERGSYNEQFF. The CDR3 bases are TGTGCCAGCAGCTTGGAGCGGGGCTCCTACAATGAGCAGTTCTTC.

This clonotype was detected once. The CDR3 sequence is CASSQTITGGSNYGYTF. CDR3 bases: TGTGCCAGCAGCCAAACTATCACAGGGGGGAGTAACTATGGCTACACCTTC. The chain combines TRBV3-1 with TRBJ1-2, with 8 bases matching TRBD1. Germline CDR1 LGHDT, CDR2 YNNKEL (reference sequence). Trimming cost V 2 bases and J 1 base; bases outside gene matches: 9. CDR3 size: 17 residues.

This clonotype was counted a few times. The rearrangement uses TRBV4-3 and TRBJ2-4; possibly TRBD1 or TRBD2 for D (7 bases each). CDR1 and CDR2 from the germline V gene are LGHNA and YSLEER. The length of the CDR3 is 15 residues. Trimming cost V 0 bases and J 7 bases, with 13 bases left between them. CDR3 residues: CASSQDRGGWNIQYF. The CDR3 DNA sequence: TGCGCCAGCAGCCAAGACAGGGGGGGATGGAACATTCAGTACTTC.

The CDR3 DNA reads TGCAGTGCTAGACCAGACATCCATAGCAATCAGCCCCAGCATTTT. Residues: CSARPDIHSNQPQHF. V gene TRBV20-1 combines with J gene TRBJ1-5; D not certain. This CDR3 region has 15 residues. CDR1 is DFQATT and CDR2 is SNEGSKA in the germline V gene (reference sequence). Trimming took off 2 bases at V and 0 bases at J, with 11 bases between the two ends.

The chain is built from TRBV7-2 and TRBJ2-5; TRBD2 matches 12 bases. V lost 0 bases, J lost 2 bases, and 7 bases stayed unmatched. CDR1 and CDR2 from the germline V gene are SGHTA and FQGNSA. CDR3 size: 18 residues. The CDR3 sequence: CASSLATSGGRRQETQYF. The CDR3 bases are TGTGCCAGCAGCTTAGCTACTAGCGGGGGGCGTCGACAAGAGACCCAGTACTTC. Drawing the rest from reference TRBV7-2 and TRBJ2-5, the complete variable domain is GAGVSQSPSNKVTEKGKDVELRCDPISGHTALYWYRQSLGQGLEFLIYFQGNSAPDKSGLPSDRFSAERTGGSVSTLTIQRTQQEDSAVYLCASSLATSGGRRQETQYFGPGTRLLVL.

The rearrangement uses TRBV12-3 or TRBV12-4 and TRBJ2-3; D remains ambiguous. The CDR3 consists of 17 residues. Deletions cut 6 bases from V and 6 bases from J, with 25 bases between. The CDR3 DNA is TGTGCCAGCAGCCTTAAGACCGCACGGTCCACCGAGGATACGCAGTATTTT. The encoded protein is CASSLKTARSTEDTQYF.

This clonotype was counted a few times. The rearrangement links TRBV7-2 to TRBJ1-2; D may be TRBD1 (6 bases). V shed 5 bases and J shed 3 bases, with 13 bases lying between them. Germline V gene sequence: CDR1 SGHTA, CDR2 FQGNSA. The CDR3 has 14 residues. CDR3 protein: CASSTRGHDYGYTF. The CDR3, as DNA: TGTGCCAGCAGCACCCGGGGGCACGACTATGGCTACACCTTC.

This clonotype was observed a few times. The CDR3 DNA is TGCGCCAGCAGCTTATTTGGTCCTACCGATACGCAGTATTTT. Residues: CASSLFGPTDTQYF. The V and J genes are TRBV5-1 and TRBJ2-3; D is undetermined. Per germline, CDR1 SGHRS and CDR2 YFSETQ. The CDR3 consists of 14 residues. Trimming removed 2 bases from V and 6 bases from J, with 13 bases in between.

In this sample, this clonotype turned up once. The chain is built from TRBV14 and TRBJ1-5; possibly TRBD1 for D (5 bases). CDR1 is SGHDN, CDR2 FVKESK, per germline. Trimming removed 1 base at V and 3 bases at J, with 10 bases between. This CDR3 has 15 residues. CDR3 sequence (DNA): TGTGCCAGCAGCCAAGGGGGGAGTTTCAATCAGCCCCAGCATTTT. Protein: CASSQGGSFNQPQHF.